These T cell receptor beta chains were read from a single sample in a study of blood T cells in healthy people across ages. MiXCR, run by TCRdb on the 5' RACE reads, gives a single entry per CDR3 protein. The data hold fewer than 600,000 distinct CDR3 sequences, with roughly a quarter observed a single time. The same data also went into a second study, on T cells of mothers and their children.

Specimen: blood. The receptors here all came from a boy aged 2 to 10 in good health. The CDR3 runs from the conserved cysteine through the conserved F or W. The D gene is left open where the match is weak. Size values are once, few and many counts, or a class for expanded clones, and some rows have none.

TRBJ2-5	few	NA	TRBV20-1	CSASLRKGEETQYF	TGCAGTGCTAGCCTCCGGAAAGGGGAAGAGACCCAGTACTTC
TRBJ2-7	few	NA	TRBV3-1	CASSQAGLIDEQYF	TGTGCCAGCAGCCAAGCAGGACTTATCGACGAGCAGTACTTC
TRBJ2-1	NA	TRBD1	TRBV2	CASRSSSRGSFSYNEQFF	TGTGCCAGCAGATCATCTAGCAGGGGGTCCTTCTCCTACAATGAGCAGTTCTTC
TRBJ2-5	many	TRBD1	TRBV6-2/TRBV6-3	CASEEGGWQETQYF	TGTGCCAGCGAAGAAGGGGGCTGGCAAGAGACCCAGTACTTC
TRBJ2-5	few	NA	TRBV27	CASSGRRGETQYF	TGTGCCAGCAGTGGGAGGAGGGGGGAGACCCAGTACTTC
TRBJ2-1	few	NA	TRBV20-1	CSARMSSYNEQFF	TGCAGTGCTAGGATGAGCTCCTACAATGAGCAGTTCTTC
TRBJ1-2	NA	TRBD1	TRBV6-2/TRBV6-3	CASRTDRLRANYGYTF	TGTGCCAGCAGAACGGACAGGTTACGAGCTAACTATGGCTACACCTTC
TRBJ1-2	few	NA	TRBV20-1	CSARDSAGWGYTF	TGCAGTGCTAGAGATTCGGCAGGGTGGGGCTACACCTTC
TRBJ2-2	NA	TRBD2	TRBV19	CASSIRVTSGKSGELFF	TGTGCCAGTAGTATTCGGGTGACTAGCGGGAAATCCGGGGAGCTGTTTTTT
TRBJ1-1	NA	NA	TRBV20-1	CSARDPLGEAFF	TGCAGTGCTAGAGACCCGCTGGGGGAAGCTTTCTTT
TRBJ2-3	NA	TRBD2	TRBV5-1	CASFKSGGSFSTDTQYF	TGCGCCAGCTTCAAGAGCGGGGGCTCCTTTAGCACAGATACGCAGTATTTT
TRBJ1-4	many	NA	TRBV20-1	CSAQGNEKLFF	TGCAGTGCCCAGGGGAATGAAAAACTGTTTTTT
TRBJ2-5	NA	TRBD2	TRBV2	CASVGLAGEETQYF	TGTGCCAGCGTGGGACTAGCGGGGGAGGAGACCCAGTACTTC
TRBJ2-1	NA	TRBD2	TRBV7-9	CASSPRPILAGERQFF	TGTGCCAGCAGCCCCCGACCCATACTAGCGGGAGAGAGACAGTTCTTC
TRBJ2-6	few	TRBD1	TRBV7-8	CASSLGQGAGANVLTF	TGTGCCAGCAGCTTAGGACAGGGGGCGGGGGCTAACGTCCTGACTTTC
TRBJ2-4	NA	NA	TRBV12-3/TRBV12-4	CASSLGGAKYIQYF	TGTGCCAGCAGTTTAGGAGGGGCGAAGTACATTCAGTACTTC
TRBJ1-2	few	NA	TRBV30	CAWSVGQGFDYGYTF	TGTGCCTGGAGTGTGGGGCAGGGTTTTGACTATGGCTACACCTTC
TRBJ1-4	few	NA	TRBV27	CASSAPFGGKLFF	TGTGCCAGCAGTGCCCCTTTCGGGGGAAAACTGTTTTTT
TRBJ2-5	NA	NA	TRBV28	CASTTTIFGETQYF	TGTGCCAGCACAACGACTATATTCGGAGAGACCCAGTACTTC